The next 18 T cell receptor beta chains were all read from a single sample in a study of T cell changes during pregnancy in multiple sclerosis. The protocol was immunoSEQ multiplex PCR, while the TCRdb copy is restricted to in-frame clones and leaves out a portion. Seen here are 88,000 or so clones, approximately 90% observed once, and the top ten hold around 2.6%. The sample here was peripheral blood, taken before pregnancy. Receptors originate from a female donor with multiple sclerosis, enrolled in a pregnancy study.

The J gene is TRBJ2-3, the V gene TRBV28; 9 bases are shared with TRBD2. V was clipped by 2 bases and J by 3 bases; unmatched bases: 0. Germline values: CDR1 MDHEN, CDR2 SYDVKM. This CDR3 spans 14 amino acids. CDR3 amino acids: CASSLLAGTDTQYF. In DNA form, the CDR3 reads TGTGCCAGCAGTTTACTAGCGGGAACAGATACGCAGTATTTT.

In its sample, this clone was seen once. The CDR3 region has the DNA TGTGCCAGTACCCCGGACAGGGCGAACACCGGGGAGCTGTTTTTT. The encoded protein is CASTPDRANTGELFF. This chain uses TRBV19 with TRBJ2-2, with 8 bases lining up with TRBD1. The germline V gene encodes CDR1 LNHDA and CDR2 SQIVND (reference sequence). V dropped 7 bases and J dropped 0; count of bases not matched to a gene: 4. This CDR3 region has 15 residues.

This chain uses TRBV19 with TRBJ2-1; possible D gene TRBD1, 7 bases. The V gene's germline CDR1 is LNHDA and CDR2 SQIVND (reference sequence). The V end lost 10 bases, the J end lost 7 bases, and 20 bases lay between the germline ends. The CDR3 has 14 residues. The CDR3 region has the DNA TGTGCCACTTCCGGAGGGGGCGAGATTAATGAGCAGTTCTTC. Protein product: CATSGGGEINEQFF.

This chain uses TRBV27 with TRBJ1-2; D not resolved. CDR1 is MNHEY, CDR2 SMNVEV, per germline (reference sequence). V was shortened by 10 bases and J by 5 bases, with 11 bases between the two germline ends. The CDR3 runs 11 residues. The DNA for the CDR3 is TGTGCCATCCGCGACATATATGGCTACACCTTC. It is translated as CAIRDIYGYTF.

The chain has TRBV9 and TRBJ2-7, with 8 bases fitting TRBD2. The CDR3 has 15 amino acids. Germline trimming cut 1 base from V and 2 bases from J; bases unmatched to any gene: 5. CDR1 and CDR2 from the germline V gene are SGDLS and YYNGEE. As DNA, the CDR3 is TGTGCCAGCAGCGTACGAGCGGGAGCTACCTACGAGCAGTACTTC. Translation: CASSVRAGATYEQYF.

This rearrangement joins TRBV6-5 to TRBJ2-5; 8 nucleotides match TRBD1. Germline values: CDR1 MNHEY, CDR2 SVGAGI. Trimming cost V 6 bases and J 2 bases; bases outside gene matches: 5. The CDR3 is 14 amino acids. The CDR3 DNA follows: TGTGCCAGCAGCCACGGGACAGGACAAGAGACCCAGTACTTC. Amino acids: CASSHGTGQETQYF.

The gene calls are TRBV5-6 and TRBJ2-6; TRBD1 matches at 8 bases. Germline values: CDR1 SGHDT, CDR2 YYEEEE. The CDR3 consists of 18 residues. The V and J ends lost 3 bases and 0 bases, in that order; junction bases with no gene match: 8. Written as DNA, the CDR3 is TGTGCCAGCAGCTGGGGGGACAGGATGTTCTCTGGGGCCAACGTCCTGACTTTC. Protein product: CASSWGDRMFSGANVLTF.

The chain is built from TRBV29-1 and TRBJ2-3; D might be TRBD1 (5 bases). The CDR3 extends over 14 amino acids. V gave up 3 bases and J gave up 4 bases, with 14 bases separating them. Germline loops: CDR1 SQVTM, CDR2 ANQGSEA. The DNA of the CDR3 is TGCAGCGTTGATTACGGACAAGGGGCAGATACGCAGTATTTT. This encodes CSVDYGQGADTQYF.

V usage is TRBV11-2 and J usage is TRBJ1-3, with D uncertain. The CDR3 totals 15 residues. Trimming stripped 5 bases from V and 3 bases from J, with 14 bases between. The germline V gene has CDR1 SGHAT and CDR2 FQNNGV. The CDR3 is CASSGTGTVGNTIYF. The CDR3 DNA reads TGTGCCAGCAGCGGAACGGGAACAGTTGGAAACACCATATATTTT.

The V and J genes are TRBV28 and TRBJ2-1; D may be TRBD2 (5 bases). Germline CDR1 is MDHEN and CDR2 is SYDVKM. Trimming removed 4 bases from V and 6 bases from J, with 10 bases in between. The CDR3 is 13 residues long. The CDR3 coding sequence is TGTGCCAGCAGTTCCCCGGCGGGCAATGAGCAGTTCTTC. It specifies CASSSPAGNEQFF.

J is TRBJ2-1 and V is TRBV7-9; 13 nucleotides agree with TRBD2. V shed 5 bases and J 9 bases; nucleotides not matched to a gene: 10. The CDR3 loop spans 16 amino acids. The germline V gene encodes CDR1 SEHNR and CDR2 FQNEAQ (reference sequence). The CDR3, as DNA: TGTGCCAGCAGCCCGACTAGCGGGAGGCCTGGGGTTGAGCAGTTCTTC. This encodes CASSPTSGRPGVEQFF.

The CDR3 DNA reads as TGTGCCAGCACCCCGGAGGGACCGCGGGGAACTGAAGCTTTCTTT. Encoded protein: CASTPEGPRGTEAFF. This chain joins TRBV28 and TRBJ1-1; the D gene is possibly TRBD1 (5 bases). Germline V gives CDR1 MDHEN, CDR2 SYDVKM. CDR3 length: 15 amino acids. Trimming pared 7 bases from V and 5 bases from J, leaving 20 bases between.

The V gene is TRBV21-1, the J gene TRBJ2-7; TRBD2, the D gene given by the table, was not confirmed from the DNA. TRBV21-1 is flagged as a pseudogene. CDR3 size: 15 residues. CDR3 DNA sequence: TGTGCCAGCAGCCCGGGGGGGGGCCCTTCCTACGAGCAGTACTTC. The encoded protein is CASSPGGGPSYEQYF.

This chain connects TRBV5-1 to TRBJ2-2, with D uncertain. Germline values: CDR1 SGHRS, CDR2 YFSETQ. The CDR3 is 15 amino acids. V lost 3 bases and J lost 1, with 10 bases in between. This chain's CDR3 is CASSSSTGNTGELFF. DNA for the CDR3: TGCGCCAGCAGCTCTTCGACGGGGAACACCGGGGAGCTGTTTTTT.

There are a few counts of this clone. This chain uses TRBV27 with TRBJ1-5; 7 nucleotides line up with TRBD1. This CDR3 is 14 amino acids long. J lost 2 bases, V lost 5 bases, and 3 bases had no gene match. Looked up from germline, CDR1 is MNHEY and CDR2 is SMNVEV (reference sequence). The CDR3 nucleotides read TGTGCCAGCAGTCACGGACAGGGCAATCAGCCCCAGCATTTT. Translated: CASSHGQGNQPQHF.

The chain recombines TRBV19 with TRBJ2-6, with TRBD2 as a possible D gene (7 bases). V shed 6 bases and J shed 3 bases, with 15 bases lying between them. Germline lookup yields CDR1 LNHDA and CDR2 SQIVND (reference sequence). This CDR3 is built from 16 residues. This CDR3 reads CASSLGGARGANVLTF. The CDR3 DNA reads TGTGCCAGTAGCTTAGGGGGGGCGCGTGGGGCCAACGTCCTGACTTTC.

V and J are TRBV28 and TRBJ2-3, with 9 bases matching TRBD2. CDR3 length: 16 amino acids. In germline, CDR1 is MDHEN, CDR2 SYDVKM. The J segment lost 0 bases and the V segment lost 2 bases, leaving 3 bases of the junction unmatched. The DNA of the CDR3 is TGTGCCAGCAGTTTAGATACTAGCGGGAGCACAGATACGCAGTATTTT. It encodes CASSLDTSGSTDTQYF.

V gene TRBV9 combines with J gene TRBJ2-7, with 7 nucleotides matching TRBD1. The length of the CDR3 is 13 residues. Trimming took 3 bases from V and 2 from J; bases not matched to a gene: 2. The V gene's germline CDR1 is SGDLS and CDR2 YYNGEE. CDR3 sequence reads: CASSAGTAYEQYF. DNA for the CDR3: TGTGCCAGCAGCGCTGGGACAGCCTACGAGCAGTACTTC.